This paragraph reports one TCR beta chain. In the original processing: Amplified reference gene primers provided the basis for estimating nucleated cell counts. Using immunoSEQ multiplex PCR, the repertoire was profiled, and TCRdb retains in-frame clones only, with some absent. The V and J calls and clone size are taken from that table; D and trimming were inferred from the DNA. The table lists roughly 62,000 clones, approximately 82% of them singletons, with 3.5% in the top ten. The germline gives CDR1 LNHDA, CDR2 SQIVND (reference sequence). The CDR3 contains 14 residues. Trimming took 2 bases from V and 5 from J; bases not matched to a gene: 2. These data come from a study of blood T cell repertoires in COVID-19. At the level of the study: Sites in the United States, Italy and Spain provided acute and convalescent COVID-19 samples. PBMCs, B-cell-depleted T cells, or T cells provided the cDNA or gDNA that made up the material.

The source is a man aged 55 to 69 with acute or convalescent COVID-19. The V call is TRBV19, the J call TRBJ2-5, with 10 nucleotides matching TRBD2. The material sequenced was peripheral blood. The CDR3 protein is CASSITGLAETQYF. The CDR3 coding sequence is TGTGCCAGTAGTATAACGGGACTAGCGGAGACCCAGTACTTC.